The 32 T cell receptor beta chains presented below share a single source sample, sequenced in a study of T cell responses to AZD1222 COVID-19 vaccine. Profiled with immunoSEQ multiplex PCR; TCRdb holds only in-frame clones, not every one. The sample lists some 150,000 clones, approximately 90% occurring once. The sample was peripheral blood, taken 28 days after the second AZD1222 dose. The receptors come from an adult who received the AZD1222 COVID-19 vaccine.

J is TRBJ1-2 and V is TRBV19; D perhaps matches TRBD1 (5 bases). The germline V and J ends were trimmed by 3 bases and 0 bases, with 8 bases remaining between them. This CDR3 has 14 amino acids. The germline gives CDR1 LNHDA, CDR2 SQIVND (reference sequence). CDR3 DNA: TGTGCCAGTAGTATGGCAGGGACTAACTATGGCTACACCTTC. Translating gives CASSMAGTNYGYTF.

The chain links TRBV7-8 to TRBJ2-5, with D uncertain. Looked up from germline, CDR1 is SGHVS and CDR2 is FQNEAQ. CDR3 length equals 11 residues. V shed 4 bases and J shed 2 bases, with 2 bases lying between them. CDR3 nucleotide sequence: TGTGCCAGCAGCTCACAAGAGACCCAGTACTTC. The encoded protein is CASSSQETQYF.

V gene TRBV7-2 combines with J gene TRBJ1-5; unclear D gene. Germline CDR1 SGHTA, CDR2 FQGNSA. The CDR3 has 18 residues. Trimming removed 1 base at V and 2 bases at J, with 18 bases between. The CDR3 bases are TGTGCCAGCAGCTTAGGACAAGGAGGAGTGAGCGGCAATCAGCCCCAGCATTTT. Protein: CASSLGQGGVSGNQPQHF.

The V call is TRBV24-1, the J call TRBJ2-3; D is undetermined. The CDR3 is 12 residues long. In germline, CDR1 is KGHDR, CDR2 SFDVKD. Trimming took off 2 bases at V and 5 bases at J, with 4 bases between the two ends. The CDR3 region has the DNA TGTGCCACCAGTGATTCAGTAGATACGCAGTATTTT. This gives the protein CATSDSVDTQYF.

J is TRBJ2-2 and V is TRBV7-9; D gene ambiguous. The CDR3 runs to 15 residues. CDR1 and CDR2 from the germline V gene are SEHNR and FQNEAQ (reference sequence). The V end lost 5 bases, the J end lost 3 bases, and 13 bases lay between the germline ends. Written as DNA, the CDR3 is TGTGCCAGCAGCATTCTATGGACGTACACCGGGGAGCTGTTTTTT. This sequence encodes CASSILWTYTGELFF. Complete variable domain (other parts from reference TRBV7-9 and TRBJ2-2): DTGVSQNPRHKITKRGQNVTFRCDPISEHNRLYWYRQTLGQGPEFLTYFQNEAQLEKSRLLSDRFSAERPKGSFSTLEIQRTEQGDSAMYLCASSILWTYTGELFFGEGSRLTVL.

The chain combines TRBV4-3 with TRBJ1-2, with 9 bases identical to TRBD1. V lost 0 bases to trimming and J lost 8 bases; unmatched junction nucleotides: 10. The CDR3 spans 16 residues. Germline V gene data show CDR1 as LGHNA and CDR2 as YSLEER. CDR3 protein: CASSQDGWDRAVGYTF. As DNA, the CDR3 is TGCGCCAGCAGCCAAGATGGGTGGGACAGGGCCGTGGGCTACACCTTC.

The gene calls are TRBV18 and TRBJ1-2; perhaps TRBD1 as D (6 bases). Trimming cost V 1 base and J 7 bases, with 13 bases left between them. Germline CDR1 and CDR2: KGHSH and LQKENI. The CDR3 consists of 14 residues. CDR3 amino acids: CASSPQGDGGGYTF. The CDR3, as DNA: TGTGCCAGCTCACCACAGGGGGACGGCGGTGGCTACACCTTC.

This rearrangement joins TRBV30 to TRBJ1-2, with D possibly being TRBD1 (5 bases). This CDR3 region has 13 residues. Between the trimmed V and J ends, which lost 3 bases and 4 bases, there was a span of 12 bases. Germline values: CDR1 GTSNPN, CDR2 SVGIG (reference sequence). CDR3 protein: CAWSSGGIYGYTF. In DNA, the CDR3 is TGTGCCTGGAGCTCCGGGGGAATCTATGGCTACACCTTC.

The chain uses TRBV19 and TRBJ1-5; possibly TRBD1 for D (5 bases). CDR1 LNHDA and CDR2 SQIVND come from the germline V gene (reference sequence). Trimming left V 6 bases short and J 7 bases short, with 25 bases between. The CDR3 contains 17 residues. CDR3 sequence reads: CASSPLEARTRRQPQHF. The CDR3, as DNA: TGTGCCAGTAGCCCCCTAGAGGCCCGGACACGGCGCCAGCCCCAGCATTTT.

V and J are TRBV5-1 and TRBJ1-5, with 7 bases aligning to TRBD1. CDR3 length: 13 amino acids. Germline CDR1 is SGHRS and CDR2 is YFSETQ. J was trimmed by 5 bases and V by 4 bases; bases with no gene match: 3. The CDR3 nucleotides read TGCGCCAGCAGCCCCGGGACAGATCAGCCCCAGCATTTT. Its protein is CASSPGTDQPQHF.

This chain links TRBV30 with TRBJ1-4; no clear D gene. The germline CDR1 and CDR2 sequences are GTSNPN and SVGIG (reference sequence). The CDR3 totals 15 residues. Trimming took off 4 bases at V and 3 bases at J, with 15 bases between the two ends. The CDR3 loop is CAWTFEGRPNEKLFF. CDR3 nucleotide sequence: TGTGCCTGGACCTTCGAGGGCCGGCCTAATGAAAAACTGTTTTTT.

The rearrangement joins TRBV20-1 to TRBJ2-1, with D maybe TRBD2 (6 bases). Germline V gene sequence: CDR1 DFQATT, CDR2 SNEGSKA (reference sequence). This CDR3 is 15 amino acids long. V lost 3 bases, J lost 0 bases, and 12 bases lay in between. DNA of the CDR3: TGCAGTGCTAGTCCTCGGAGGGTCTCCTACAATGAGCAGTTCTTC. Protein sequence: CSASPRRVSYNEQFF.

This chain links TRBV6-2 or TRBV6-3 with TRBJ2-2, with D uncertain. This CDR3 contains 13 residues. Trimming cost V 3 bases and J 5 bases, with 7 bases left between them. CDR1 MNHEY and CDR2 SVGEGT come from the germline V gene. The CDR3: CASSYVSTGELFF. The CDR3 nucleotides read TGTGCCAGCAGTTATGTATCAACCGGGGAGCTGTTTTTT.

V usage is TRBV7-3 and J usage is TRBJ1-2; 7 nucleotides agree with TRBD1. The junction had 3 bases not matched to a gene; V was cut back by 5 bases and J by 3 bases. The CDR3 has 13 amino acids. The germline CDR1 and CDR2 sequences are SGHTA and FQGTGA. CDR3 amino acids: CASSPQGDYGYTF. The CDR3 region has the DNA TGTGCCAGCAGCCCCCAGGGGGACTATGGCTACACCTTC.

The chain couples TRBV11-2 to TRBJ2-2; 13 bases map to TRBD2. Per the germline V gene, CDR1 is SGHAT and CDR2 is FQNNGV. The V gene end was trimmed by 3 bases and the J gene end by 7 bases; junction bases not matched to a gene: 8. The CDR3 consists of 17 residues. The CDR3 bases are TGTGCCAGCAGCTTCACTAGCGGGGGGGCCACGGTCGGGGAGCTGTTTTTT. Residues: CASSFTSGGATVGELFF.

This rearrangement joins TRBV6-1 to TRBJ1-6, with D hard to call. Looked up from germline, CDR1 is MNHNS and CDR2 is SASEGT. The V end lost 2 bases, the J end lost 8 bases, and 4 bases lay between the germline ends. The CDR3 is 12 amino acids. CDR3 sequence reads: CASSEYDSPLHF. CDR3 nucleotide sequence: TGTGCCAGCAGTGAATATGATTCACCCCTCCACTTT.

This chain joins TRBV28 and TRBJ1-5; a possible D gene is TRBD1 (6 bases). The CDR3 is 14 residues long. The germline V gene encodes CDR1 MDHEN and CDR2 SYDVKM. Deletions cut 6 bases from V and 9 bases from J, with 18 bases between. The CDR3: CASSPGRGVWPQHF. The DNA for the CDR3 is TGTGCCAGCAGCCCCGGAAGGGGGGTCTGGCCCCAGCATTTT. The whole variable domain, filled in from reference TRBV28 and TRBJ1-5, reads DVKVTQSSRYLVKRTGEKVFLECVQDMDHENMFWYRQDPGLGLRLIYFSYDVKMKEKGDIPEGYSVSREKKERFSLILESASTNQTSMYLCASSPGRGVWPQHFGDGTRLSIL.

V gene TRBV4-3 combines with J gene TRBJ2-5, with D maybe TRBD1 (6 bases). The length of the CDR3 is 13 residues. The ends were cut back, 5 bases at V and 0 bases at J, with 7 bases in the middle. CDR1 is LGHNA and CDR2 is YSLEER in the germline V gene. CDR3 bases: TGCGCCAGCAGCGGGGGCTACCAAGAGACCCAGTACTTC. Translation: CASSGGYQETQYF.

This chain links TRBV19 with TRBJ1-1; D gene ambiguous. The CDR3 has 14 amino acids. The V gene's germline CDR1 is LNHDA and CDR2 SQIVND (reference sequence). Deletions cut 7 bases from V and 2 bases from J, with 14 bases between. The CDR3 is CASMAWQINTEAFF. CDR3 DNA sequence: TGTGCCAGTATGGCGTGGCAAATCAACACTGAAGCTTTCTTT.

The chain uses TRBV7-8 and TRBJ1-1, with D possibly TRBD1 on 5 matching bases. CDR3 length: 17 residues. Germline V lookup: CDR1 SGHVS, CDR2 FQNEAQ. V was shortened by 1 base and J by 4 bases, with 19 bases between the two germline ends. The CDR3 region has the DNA TGTGCCAGCAGCTTAGGACGGAGGGGTAGGGGCACCACTGAAGCTTTCTTT. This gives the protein CASSLGRRGRGTTEAFF. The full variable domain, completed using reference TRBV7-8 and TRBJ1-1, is GAGVSQSPRYKVAKRGQDVALRCDPISGHVSLFWYQQALGQGPEFLTYFQNEAQLDKSGLPSDRFFAERPEGSVSTLKIQRTQQEDSAVYLCASSLGRRGRGTTEAFFGQGTRLTVV.

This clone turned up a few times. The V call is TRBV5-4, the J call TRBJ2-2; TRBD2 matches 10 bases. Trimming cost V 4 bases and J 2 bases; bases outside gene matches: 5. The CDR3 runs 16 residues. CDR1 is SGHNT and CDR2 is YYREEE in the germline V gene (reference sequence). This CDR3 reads CASSPGLAINTGELFF. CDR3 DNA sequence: TGTGCCAGCAGCCCGGGACTAGCGATTAACACCGGGGAGCTGTTTTTT.

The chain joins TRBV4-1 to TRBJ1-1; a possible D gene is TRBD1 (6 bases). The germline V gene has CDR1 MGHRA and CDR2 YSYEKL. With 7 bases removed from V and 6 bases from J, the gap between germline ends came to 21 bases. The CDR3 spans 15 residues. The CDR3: CASNPEGTRNSEAFF. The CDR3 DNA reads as TGCGCCAGCAACCCGGAGGGGACAAGAAATTCTGAAGCTTTCTTT.

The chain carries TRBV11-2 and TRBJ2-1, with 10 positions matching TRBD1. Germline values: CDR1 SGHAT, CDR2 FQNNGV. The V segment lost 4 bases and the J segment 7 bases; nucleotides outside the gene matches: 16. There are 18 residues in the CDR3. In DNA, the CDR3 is TGTGCCAGCAGCTCTCCCCAACAGGACAGGGGGAAAGTTAATGAGCAGTTCTTC. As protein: CASSSPQQDRGKVNEQFF.

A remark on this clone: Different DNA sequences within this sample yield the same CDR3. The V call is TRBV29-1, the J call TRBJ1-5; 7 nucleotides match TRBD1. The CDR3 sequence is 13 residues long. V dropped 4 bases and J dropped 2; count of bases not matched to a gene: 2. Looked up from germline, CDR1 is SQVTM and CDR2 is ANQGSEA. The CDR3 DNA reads TGCAGCGTTGGTGGGACAGGCAATCAGCCCCAGCATTTT. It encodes CSVGGTGNQPQHF.

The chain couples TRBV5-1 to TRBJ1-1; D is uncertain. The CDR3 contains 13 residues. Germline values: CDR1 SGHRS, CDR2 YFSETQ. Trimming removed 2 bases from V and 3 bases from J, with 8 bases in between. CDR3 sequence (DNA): TGCGCCAGCAGCTTCCAGGAGGACACTGAAGCTTTCTTT. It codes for CASSFQEDTEAFF. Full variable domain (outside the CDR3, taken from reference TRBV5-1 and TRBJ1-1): KAGVTQTPRYLIKTRGQQVTLSCSPISGHRSVSWYQQTPGQGLQFLFEYFSETQRNKGNFPGRFSGRQFSNSRSEMNVSTLELGDSALYLCASSFQEDTEAFFGQGTRLTVV.

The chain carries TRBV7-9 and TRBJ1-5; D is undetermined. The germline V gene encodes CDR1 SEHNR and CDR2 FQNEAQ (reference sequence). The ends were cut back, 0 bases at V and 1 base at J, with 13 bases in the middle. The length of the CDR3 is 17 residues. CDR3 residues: CASSLAGKVSSNQPQHF. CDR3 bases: TGTGCCAGCAGCTTAGCGGGCAAGGTTTCAAGCAATCAGCCCCAGCATTTT.

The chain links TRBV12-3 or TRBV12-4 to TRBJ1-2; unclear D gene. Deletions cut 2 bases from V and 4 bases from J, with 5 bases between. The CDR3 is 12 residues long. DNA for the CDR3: TGTGCCAGCAGTTTACGTGGCTATGGCTACACCTTC. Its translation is CASSLRGYGYTF.

CDR3 in DNA: TGTGCCAGCAGTTCCATATCTCCGGGACAGGGGTTAGCCGCTGGGGCCAACGTCCTGACTTTC. This encodes CASSSISPGQGLAAGANVLTF. The chain joins TRBV27 to TRBJ2-6, with 10 bases that match TRBD1. CDR1 is MNHEY and CDR2 is SMNVEV in the germline V gene (reference sequence). The CDR3 runs to 21 residues. Losses at the gene ends were 4 bases for V and 2 bases for J; bases not matched to a gene: 17.

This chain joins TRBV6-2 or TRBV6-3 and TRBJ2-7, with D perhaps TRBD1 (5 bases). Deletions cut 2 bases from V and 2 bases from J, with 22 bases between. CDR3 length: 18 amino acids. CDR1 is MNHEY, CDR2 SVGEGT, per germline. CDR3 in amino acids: CASSYATVGQASTYEQYF. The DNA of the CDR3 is TGTGCCAGCAGTTACGCGACAGTGGGGCAAGCCTCAACCTACGAGCAGTACTTC.

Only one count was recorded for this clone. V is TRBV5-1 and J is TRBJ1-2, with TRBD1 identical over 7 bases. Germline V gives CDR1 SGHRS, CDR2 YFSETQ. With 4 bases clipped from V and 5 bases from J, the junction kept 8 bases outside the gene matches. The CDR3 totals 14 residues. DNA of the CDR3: TGCGCCAGCAGCGATGAGGGACAGATTTATGGCTACACCTTC. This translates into CASSDEGQIYGYTF.

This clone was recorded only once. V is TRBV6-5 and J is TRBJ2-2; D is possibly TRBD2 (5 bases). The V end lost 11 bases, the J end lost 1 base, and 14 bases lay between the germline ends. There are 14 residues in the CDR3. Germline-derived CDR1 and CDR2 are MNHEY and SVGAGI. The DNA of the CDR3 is TGTGCCCCTACTAGGGCAGAGAACACCGGGGAGCTGTTTTTT. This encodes CAPTRAENTGELFF.

The DNA for the CDR3 is TGTGCCAGCAGCTCGTATCAGGCAACTAATGAAAAACTGTTTTTT. It codes for CASSSYQATNEKLFF. The V gene is TRBV7-8, the J gene TRBJ1-4, with D unclear. Per the germline V gene, CDR1 is SGHVS and CDR2 is FQNEAQ. V was shortened by 4 bases and J by 0 bases, with 9 bases between the two germline ends. CDR3 length equals 15 residues.